The clone carrying this T cell receptor beta chain occurred a few times. The antigen remains unidentified. This record belongs to a study of post-analysis software for immune sequencing data. Germline CDR1 is DFQATT and CDR2 is SNEGSKA (reference sequence). The CDR3 has 15 amino acids. The V gene lost 2 bases and the J gene lost 0 bases, with 11 bases spanning the gap. General study points: Patients showed TRBV5-6, TRBV5-1 and TRBV20-1 among roughly 5 TRBV segments more frequent than in controls.

cDNA libraries of TCR beta carried unique molecular identifiers. A single record per CDR3 protein comes from TCRdb applying MiXCR to the PCR reads. The table includes about 770,000 distinct CDR3 sequences, about 45% detected once. Sequencing used blood. The V call is TRBV20-1, the J call TRBJ1-5, with D possibly being TRBD1 (6 bases). This sequence was found in a girl between 10 and 17 years old with multiple sclerosis. In nucleotides, the CDR3 is TGCAGTGCTAGATTCTTCAGGGGTAGCAATCAGCCCCAGCATTTT. This sequence encodes CSARFFRGSNQPQHF.